This entry features one TCR beta chain sequence. This specimen belongs to a study of shared T cell receptors in the human thymus. TCRdb keeps only in-frame clones here, not all; method: immunoSEQ multiplex PCR. The table records some 720,000 clones, more than 75% of them present only once. CDR3 size: 13 residues. The germline V gene encodes CDR1 MNHEY and CDR2 SMNVEV (reference sequence). V gave up 2 bases and J gave up 5 bases, with 9 bases separating them. These sequences were also reported in another study, on human thymus T cells. From that study: Corrective cardiac operations yielded the resected thymus tissue. In thymic and blood repertoires alike, V and J usage looked biased. Thymic TCR repertoires of unrelated people reportedly overlapped highly.

The rearrangement joins TRBV27 to TRBJ1-1; maybe TRBD1 (5 bases). The clonotype was recovered from a boy under three years old with a congenital heart defect. The sample comprised thymocytes. CDR3 sequence: CASSLGAGTEAFF. The CDR3 coding sequence is TGTGCCAGCAGTTTAGGGGCAGGGACTGAAGCTTTCTTT.